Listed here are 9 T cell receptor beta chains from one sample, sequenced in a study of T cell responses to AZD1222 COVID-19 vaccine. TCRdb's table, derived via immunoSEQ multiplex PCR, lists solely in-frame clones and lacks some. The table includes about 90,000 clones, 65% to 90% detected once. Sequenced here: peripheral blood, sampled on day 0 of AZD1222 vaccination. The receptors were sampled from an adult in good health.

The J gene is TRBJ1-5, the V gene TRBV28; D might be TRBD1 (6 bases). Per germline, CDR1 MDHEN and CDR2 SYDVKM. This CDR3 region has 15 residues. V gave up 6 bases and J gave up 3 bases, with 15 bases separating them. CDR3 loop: CASRGTGQINQPQHF. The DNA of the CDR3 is TGTGCCAGCAGGGGCACGGGACAAATCAATCAGCCCCAGCATTTT.

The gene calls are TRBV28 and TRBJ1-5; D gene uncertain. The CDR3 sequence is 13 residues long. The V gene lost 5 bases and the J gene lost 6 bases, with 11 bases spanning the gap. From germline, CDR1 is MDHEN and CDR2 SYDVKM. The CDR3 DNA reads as TGTGCCAGCAGTCTCCCCGACCCTCAGCCCCAGCATTTT. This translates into CASSLPDPQPQHF.

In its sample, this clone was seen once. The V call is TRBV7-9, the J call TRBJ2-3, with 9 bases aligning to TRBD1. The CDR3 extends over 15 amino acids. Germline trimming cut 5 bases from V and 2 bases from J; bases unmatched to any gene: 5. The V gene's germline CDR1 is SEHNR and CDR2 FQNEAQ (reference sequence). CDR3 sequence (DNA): TGTGCCAGCAGCCGCGGACAGGGGAACACAGATACGCAGTATTTT. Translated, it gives CASSRGQGNTDTQYF.

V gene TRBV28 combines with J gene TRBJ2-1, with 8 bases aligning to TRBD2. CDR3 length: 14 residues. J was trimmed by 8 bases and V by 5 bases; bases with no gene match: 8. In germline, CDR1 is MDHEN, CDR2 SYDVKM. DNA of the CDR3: TGTGCCAGCAGTCCAGCGGGAGTCGGCGATGAGCAGTTCTTC. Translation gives CASSPAGVGDEQFF.

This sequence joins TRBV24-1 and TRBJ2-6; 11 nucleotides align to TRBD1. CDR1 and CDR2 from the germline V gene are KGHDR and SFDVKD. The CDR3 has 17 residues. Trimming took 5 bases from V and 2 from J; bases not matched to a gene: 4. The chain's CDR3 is CATSGRTGGAGANVLTF. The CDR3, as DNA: TGTGCCACCAGTGGGAGGACAGGGGGCGCTGGGGCCAACGTCCTGACTTTC.

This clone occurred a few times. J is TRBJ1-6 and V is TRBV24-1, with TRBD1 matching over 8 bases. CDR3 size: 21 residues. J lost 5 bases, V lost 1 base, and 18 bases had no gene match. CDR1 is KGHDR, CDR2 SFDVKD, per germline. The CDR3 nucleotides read TGTGCCACCAGTGATTTTGGTCCGACAGGGGACAAGTTCCCCGATAATTCACCCCTCCACTTT. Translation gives CATSDFGPTGDKFPDNSPLHF.

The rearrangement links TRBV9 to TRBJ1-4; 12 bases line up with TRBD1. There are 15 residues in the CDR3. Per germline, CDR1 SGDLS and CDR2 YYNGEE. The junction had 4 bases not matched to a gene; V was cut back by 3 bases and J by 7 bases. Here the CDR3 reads CASSGGQGAAEKLFF. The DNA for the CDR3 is TGTGCCAGCAGCGGGGGACAGGGGGCTGCTGAAAAACTGTTTTTT.

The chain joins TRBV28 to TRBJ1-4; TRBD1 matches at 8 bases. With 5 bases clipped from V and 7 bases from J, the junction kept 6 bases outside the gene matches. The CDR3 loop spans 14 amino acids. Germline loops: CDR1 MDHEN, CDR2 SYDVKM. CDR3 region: CASSTGQEGEKLFF. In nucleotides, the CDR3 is TGTGCCAGCAGTACGGGACAGGAGGGTGAAAAACTGTTTTTT.

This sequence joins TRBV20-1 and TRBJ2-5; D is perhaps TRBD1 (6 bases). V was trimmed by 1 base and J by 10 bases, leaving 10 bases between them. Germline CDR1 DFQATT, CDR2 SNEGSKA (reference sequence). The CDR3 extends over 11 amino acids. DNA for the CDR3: TGCAGTGCTAGAGGAGGGGGTGACCAGTACTTC. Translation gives CSARGGGDQYF.